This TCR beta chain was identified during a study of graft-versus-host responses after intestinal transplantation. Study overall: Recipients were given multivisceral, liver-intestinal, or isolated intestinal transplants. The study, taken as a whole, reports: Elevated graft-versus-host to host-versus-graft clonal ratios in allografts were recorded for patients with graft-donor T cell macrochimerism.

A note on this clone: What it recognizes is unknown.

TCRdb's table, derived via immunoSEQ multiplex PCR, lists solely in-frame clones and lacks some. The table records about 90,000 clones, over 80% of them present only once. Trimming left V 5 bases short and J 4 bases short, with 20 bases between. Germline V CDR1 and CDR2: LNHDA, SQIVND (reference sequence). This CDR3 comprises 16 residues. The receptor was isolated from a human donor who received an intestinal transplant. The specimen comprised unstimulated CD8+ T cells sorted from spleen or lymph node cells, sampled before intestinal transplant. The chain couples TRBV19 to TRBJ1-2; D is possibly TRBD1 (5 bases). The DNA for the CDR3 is TGTGCCAGTAGTGAACCAGACAGAGGCAAGAGCTATGGCTACACCTTC. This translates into CASSEPDRGKSYGYTF.